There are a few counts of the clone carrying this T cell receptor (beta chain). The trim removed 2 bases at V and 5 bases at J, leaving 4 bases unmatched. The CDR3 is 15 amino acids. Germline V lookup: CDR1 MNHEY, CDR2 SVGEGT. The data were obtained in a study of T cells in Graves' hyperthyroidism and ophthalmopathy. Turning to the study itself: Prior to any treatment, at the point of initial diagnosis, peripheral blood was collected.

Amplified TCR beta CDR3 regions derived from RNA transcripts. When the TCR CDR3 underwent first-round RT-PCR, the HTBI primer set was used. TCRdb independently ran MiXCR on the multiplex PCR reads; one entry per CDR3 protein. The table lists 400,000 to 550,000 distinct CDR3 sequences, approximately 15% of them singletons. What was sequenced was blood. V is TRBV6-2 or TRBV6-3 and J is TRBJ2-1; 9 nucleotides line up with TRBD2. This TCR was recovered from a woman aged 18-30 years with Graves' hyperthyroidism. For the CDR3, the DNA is TGTGCCAGCAGTTACGGGATAGCGGGAGACAATGAGCAGTTCTTC. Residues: CASSYGIAGDNEQFF.